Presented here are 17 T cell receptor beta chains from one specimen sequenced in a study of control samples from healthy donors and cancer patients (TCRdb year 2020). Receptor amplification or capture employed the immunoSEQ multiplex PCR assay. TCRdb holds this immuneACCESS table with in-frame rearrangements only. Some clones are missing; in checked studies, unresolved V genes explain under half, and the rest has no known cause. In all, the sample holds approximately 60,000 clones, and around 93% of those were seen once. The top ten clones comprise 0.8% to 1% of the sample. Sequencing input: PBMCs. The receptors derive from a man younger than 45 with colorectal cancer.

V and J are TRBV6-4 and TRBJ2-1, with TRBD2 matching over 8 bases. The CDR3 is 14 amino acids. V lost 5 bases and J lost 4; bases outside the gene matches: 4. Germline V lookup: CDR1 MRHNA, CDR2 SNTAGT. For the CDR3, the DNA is TGTGCCAGCAGTCGGGGGGGCGAGTACAATGAGCAGTTCTTC. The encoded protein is CASSRGGEYNEQFF.

As DNA, the CDR3 is TGTGCCTGGAGTCCTCTGGACAGGGATTTGTATGGCTACACCTTC. Protein sequence: CAWSPLDRDLYGYTF. The chain joins TRBV30 to TRBJ1-2; 8 nucleotides align to TRBD1. The V segment lost 2 bases and the J segment 5 bases; nucleotides outside the gene matches: 10. Germline-derived CDR1 and CDR2 are GTSNPN and SVGIG (reference sequence). The CDR3 is 15 residues long.

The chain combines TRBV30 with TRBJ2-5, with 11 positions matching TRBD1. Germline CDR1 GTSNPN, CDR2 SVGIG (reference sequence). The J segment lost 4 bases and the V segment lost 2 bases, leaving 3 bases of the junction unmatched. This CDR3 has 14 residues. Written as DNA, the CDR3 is TGTGCCTGGAGTCCCGGACAGGGGGCAGAGACCCAGTACTTC. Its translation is CAWSPGQGAETQYF.

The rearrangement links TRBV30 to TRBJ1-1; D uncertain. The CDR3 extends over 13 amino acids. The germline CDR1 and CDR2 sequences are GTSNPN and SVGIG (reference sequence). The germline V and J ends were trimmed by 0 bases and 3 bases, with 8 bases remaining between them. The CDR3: CAWSVFRYTEAFF. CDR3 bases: TGTGCCTGGAGTGTCTTCAGATACACTGAAGCTTTCTTT.

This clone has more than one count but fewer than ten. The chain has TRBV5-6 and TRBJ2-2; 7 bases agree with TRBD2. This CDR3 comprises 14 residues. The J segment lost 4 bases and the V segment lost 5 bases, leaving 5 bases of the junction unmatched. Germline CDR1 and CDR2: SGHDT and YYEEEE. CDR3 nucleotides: TGTGCCAGCAGGACGCGGGGGAGCACCGGGGAGCTGTTTTTT. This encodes CASRTRGSTGELFF.

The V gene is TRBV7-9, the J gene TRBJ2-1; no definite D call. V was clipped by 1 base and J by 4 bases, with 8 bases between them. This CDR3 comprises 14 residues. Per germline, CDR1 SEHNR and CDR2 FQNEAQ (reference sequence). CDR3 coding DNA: TGTGCCAGCAGCTTAGGTCCACAGTACAATGAGCAGTTCTTC. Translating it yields CASSLGPQYNEQFF. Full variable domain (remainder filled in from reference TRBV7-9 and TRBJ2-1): DTGVSQNPRHKITKRGQNVTFRCDPISEHNRLYWYRQTLGQGPEFLTYFQNEAQLEKSRLLSDRFSAERPKGSFSTLEIQRTEQGDSAMYLCASSLGPQYNEQFFGPGTRLTVL.

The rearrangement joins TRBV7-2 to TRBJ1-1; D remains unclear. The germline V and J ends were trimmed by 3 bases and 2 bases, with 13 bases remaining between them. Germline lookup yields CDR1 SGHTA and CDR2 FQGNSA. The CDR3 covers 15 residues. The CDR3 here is CASSLGSGFNTEAFF. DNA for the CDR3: TGTGCCAGCAGCTTGGGGTCAGGATTTAACACTGAAGCTTTCTTT.

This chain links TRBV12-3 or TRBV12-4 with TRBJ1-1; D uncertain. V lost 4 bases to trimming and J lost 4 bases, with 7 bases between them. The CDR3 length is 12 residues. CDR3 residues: CASSYSGTEAFF. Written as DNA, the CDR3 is TGTGCCAGCAGTTACTCCGGCACTGAAGCTTTCTTT.

The CDR3 is CASSSTGGEAYGYTF. The CDR3 bases are TGCGCCAGCAGCTCCACAGGGGGAGAAGCCTATGGCTACACCTTC. The rearrangement uses TRBV5-1 and TRBJ1-2, with 8 bases fitting TRBD1. This CDR3 contains 15 residues. The V and J ends lost 3 bases and 4 bases, in that order; junction bases with no gene match: 8. Germline lookup yields CDR1 SGHRS and CDR2 YFSETQ.

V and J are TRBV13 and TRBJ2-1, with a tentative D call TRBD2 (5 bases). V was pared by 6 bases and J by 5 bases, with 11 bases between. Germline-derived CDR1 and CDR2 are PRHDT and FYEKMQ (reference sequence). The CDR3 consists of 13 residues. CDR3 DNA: TGTGCCAGCAGTCCCGGACTCGACAATGAGCAGTTCTTC. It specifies CASSPGLDNEQFF.

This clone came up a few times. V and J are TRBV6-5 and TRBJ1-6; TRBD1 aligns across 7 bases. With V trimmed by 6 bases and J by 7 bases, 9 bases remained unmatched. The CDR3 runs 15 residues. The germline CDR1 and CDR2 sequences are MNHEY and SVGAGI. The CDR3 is CASRAYRDSNSPLHF. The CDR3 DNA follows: TGTGCCAGCAGGGCATACCGGGACAGCAATTCACCCCTCCACTTT.

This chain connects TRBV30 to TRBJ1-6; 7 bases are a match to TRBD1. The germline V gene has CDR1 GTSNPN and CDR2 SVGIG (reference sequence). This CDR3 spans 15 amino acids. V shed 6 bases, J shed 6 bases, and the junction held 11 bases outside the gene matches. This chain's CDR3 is CACIPTGHSNSPLHF. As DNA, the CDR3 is TGTGCCTGCATTCCGACAGGGCACTCTAATTCACCCCTCCACTTT.

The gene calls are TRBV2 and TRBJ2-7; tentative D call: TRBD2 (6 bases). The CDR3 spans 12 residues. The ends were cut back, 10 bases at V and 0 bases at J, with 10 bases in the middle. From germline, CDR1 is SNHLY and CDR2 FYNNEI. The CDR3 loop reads CATLASSYEQYF. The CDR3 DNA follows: TGTGCCACCCTAGCGAGCTCCTACGAGCAGTACTTC.

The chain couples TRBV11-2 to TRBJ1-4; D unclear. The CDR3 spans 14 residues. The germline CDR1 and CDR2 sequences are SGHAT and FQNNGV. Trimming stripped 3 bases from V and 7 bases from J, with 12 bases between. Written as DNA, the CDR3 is TGTGCCAGCAGCTTCAACGTCGTGGTTGAAAAACTGTTTTTT. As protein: CASSFNVVVEKLFF.

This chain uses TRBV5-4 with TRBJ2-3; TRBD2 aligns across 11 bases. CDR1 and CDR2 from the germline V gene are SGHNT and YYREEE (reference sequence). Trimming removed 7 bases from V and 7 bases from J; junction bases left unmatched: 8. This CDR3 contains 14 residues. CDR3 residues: CASALAGGPNTQYF. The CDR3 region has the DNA TGTGCCAGCGCCCTAGCGGGGGGCCCTAATACGCAGTATTTT.

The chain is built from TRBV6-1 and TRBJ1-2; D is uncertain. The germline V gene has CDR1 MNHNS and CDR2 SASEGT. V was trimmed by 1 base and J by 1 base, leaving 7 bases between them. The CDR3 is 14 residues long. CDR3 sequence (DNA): TGTGCCAGCAGTGAAGGCGGGGATAACTATGGCTACACCTTC. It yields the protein CASSEGGDNYGYTF.

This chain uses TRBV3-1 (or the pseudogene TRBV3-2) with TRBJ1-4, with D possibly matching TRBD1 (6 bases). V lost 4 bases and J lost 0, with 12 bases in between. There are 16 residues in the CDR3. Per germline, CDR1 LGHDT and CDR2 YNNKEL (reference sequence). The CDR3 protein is CASSLRGTATNEKLFF. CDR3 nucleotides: TGTGCCAGCAGCCTAAGGGGGACCGCAACTAATGAAAAACTGTTTTTT.